The clone carrying this T cell receptor beta chain occurred a few times. This CDR3 contains 17 residues. V was clipped by 3 bases and J by 4 bases, with 18 bases between them. CDR1 is LGHNA and CDR2 is YNFKEQ in the germline V gene. This entry comes from a study of response to subunit inactivated influenza vaccine. Using its own MiXCR run on the RT-PCR reads, TCRdb lists one record per CDR3 protein. The sample shows under 200,000 distinct CDR3 sequences, approximately 12% of them seen only once. The same sample was also used in a study of T cells expressing NK-cell markers. That study adds: The cDNA for TCR beta came from 5'RACE template switching with UMIs.

The receptor was isolated from a man aged 50-60 years who received an inactivated influenza vaccine. Sample: CD8+ T cells sorted from PBMCs, taken 11 to 12 days after vaccination. The chain is built from TRBV4-2 and TRBJ2-2; perhaps TRBD1 as D (6 bases). Here the CDR3 DNA reads TGTGCCAGCAGCCAGGGCTCAGGGGAATGGGGCACCGGGGAGCTGTTTTTT. Translation gives CASSQGSGEWGTGELFF.